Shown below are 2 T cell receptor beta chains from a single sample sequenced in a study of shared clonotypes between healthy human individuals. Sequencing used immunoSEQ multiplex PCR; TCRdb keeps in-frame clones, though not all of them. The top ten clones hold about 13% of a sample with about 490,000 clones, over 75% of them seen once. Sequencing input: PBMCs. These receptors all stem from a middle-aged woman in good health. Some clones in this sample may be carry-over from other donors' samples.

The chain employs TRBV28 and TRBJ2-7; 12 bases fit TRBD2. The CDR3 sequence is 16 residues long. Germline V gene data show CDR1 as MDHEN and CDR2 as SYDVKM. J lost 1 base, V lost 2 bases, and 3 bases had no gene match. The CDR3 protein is CASSLASGRASYEQYF. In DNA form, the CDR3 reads TGTGCCAGCAGTTTAGCTAGCGGGAGGGCGTCCTACGAGCAGTACTTC. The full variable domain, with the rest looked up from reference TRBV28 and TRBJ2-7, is DVKVTQSSRYLVKRTGEKVFLECVQDMDHENMFWYRQDPGLGLRLIYFSYDVKMKEKGDIPEGYSVSREKKERFSLILESASTNQTSMYLCASSLASGRASYEQYFGPGTRLTVT.

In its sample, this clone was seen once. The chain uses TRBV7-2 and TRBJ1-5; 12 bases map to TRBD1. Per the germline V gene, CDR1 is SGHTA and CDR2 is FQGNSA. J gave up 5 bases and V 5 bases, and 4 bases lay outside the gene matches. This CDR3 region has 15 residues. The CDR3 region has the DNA TGTGCCAGCAGCCCCGGGACAGGGGGCGATCAGCCCCAGCATTTT. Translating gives CASSPGTGGDQPQHF. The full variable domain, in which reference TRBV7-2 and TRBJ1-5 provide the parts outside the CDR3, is GAGVSQSPSNKVTEKGKDVELRCDPISGHTALYWYRQSLGQGLEFLIYFQGNSAPDKSGLPSDRFSAERTGGSVSTLTIQRTQQEDSAVYLCASSPGTGGDQPQHFGDGTRLSIL.